One T cell receptor beta chain is described in this entry. Its recognized antigen is unknown. Base-call qualities are not available, and no considerably larger clone is one nucleotide away. For sequencing, an Illumina NovaSeq 6000 was employed. Using 5'RACE with constant-segment primers, TCRalpha and TCRbeta cDNA libraries were constructed, with sample barcodes and unique molecular identifiers added in the process. RNA was extracted from every sample with Trizol reagent. Amplification of the libraries took two PCR steps, and the second step added a second sample barcode plus Illumina TruSeq adapters. The libraries were sequenced on an Illumina NovaSeq using 2 x 150 bp paired-end reads. On the authors' methods: Demultiplexing of reads and collapsing into UMI-guided consensus sequences were performed with migec v1.2.7. With mixcr v2.1.11, UMI consensuses were aligned to TRA and TRB V and J templates and assembled into clonotypes. Clonotypes were classified as expanded or contracted when called significant by both edgeR and NoisET, with noise models trained on biological replicates. For edgeR calls, a false discovery rate-adjusted p below 0.01 and a log2 fold-change threshold of 1 were applied. PCA with hierarchical clustering of max-normalized trajectories of the 1000 most abundant clonotypes was used as exploratory dynamics analysis. Separately sequenced CD4+ and CD8+ repertoires were used to assign the CD4 or CD8 phenotype of responding clones. Using fastp trimming at Q25 and MiXCR clonotype assembly, TCRdb reanalyzed the public sequencing data and kept in-frame beta chains. When rows share a CDR3 protein, they turn into one entry using the most common DNA and genes. The V and J calls and clone size are TCRdb's, not the authors'. Across this sample there are 450,000 or so distinct CDR3 sequences, with approximately 23% seen only once. The ten largest clones add up to around 13% of the sample.

Ficoll-Paque density gradient centrifugation was used to isolate PBMCs. The data stem from a study of T-cell memory formation after mild COVID-19 (TCRdb year 2021). Broadly, across the study: TCR sequence clusters from the two donors were found to be largely donor specific. Longitudinal TCRalpha and TCRbeta repertoire sequencing tracked T-cell clones expanding and contracting after mild COVID-19 in two donors. The cohort was made up of two young adult volunteers, one female and one male, who were previously healthy. The full study reports these points: Contracting CD4+ clones turned up mainly in the CM and EM memory subsets, whereas EMRA was where CD8+ clones were enriched. SARS-CoV-2 specificity was not confirmed for the second-wave clones peaking on day 37. Only a couple of mild cases were covered in the study, and larger cohorts including severe cases with pre-infection samples were considered necessary. From day 15 to 85, contracting clones showed balanced CD4/CD8 phenotypes, whereas a second wave of clones that expanded from day 15 to 37 leaned towards CD4+. Some responding clones were detected in pre-infection memory, which suggested that pre-existing cross-reactive memory T cells had joined the SARS-CoV-2 response.

The germline V gene supplies CDR1 SGHVS and CDR2 FNYEAQ. The CDR3 contains 19 residues, cysteine and phenylalanine counted. The DNA shown is the 57-base CDR3, in frame from base 1. V is reduced by 4 bases and J by 1 base, leaving a spacing of 22 bases between them. The TCR comes from an adult woman who had mild COVID-19 (a few samples of this study predate the infection). The sample titles of this study are shuffled in the database, so cell type and time point are left out; the donor was told from shared clones. The sequencing sample was made of PBMCs or a T cell subset sorted from them (not recorded which). The sequence links TRBV7-6 to TRBJ2-2; TRBD1 could be the D gene, as 6 bases match. The DNA sequence follows: TGTGCCAGCAGCTCAAACCCTTATCCAACAGGGAAGAACACCGGGGAGCTGTTTTTT. This codes for CASSSNPYPTGKNTGELFF.